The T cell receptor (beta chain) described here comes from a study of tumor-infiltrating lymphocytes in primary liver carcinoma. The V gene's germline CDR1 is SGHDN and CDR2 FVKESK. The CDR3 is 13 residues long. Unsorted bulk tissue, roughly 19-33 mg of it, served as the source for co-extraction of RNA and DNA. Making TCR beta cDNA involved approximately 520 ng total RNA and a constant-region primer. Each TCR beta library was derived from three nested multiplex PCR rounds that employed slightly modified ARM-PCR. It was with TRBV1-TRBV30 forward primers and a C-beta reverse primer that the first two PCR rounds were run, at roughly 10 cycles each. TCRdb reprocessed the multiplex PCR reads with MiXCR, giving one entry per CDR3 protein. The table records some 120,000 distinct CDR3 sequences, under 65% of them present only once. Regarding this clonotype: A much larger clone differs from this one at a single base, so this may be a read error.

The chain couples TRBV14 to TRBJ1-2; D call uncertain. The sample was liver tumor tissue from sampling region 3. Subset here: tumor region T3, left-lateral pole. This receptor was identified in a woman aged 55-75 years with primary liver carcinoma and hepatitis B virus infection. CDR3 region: CASSQGRSYGYIF. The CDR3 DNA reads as TGTGCCAGCAGCCAAGGCAGATCCTATGGCTACATCTTC.